This entry lists 24 T cell receptor beta chains sequenced from one sample in a study of T cell responses to AZD1222 COVID-19 vaccine. Sequencing used immunoSEQ multiplex PCR; TCRdb keeps in-frame clones, though not all of them. The sample holds 150,000 or so clones, about 91% seen once. The material was peripheral blood, obtained on day 0 of MenACWY control vaccination. The receptor set was obtained from an adult in good health.

In DNA form, the CDR3 reads TGTGCCAGTAGTACGACAGGTGCCACTAATGAAAAACTGTTTTTT. It yields the protein CASSTTGATNEKLFF. V gene TRBV19 combines with J gene TRBJ1-4; tentatively, D is TRBD1 (6 bases). The CDR3 runs 15 residues. Trimming left V 4 bases short and J 2 bases short, with 11 bases between. CDR1 is LNHDA, CDR2 SQIVND, per germline (reference sequence).

The chain couples TRBV30 to TRBJ1-3, with 7 bases aligning to TRBD1. Germline CDR1 GTSNPN, CDR2 SVGIG (reference sequence). This CDR3 contains 16 residues. V lost 2 bases, J lost 2 bases, and 9 bases stayed unmatched. CDR3: CAWSRSTGWTGNTIYF. The CDR3 coding sequence is TGTGCCTGGAGTCGCTCGACAGGGTGGACTGGAAACACCATATATTTT.

The chain combines TRBV5-1 with TRBJ2-7; D is undetermined. The CDR3 extends over 14 amino acids. Germline lookup yields CDR1 SGHRS and CDR2 YFSETQ. Trimming left V 1 base short and J 2 bases short, with 10 bases between. CDR3 sequence (DNA): TGCGCCAGCAGCTTGAGGACGGCCCCCTACGAGCAGTACTTC. This gives the protein CASSLRTAPYEQYF.

This rearrangement joins TRBV28 to TRBJ2-7, with a weak D call TRBD2 (6 bases). The CDR3 totals 16 residues. Germline CDR1 and CDR2: MDHEN and SYDVKM. Trimming removed 4 bases from V and 0 bases from J, with 16 bases in between. In DNA, the CDR3 is TGTGCCAGCAGTTCCTCCTGGAGGGCAAGCTCCTACGAGCAGTACTTC. Translating it yields CASSSSWRASSYEQYF.

V and J are TRBV30 and TRBJ1-4; 10 nucleotides agree with TRBD1. CDR3 size: 14 residues. V lost 2 bases, J lost 6 bases, and 3 bases stayed unmatched. Germline assignment: CDR1 GTSNPN and CDR2 SVGIG (reference sequence). CDR3 loop: CAWSSGTGDEKLFF. CDR3 sequence (DNA): TGTGCCTGGAGTTCCGGGACAGGGGATGAAAAACTGTTTTTT.

The rearrangement uses TRBV27 and TRBJ2-7, with a possible D match to TRBD1 (7 bases). The V end was cut by 5 bases, the J end by 7 bases, with 12 bases between. CDR1 is MNHEY and CDR2 is SMNVEV in the germline V gene (reference sequence). CDR3 length: 12 amino acids. CDR3: CASSPGGREQYF. CDR3 in DNA: TGTGCCAGCAGTCCAGGGGGGCGTGAGCAGTACTTC.

This chain connects TRBV19 to TRBJ2-1; 8 bases are shared with TRBD2. Trimming at V came to 5 bases and at J to 2 bases, leaving 5 bases not matched to a gene. There are 15 residues in the CDR3. In germline, CDR1 is LNHDA, CDR2 SQIVND (reference sequence). As DNA, the CDR3 is TGTGCCAGTAGTCGACGGGGGGGAGCCTACAATGAGCAGTTCTTC. Encoded protein: CASSRRGGAYNEQFF.

The rearrangement joins TRBV6-6 to TRBJ1-1, with D tentatively TRBD1 (5 bases). V was clipped by 8 bases and J by 1 base, with 14 bases between them. The germline V gene has CDR1 MNHNY and CDR2 SVGAGI (reference sequence). The CDR3 has 14 residues. The CDR3 sequence: CASSAGRKNTEAFF. CDR3 coding DNA: TGTGCCAGCTCAGCGGGACGGAAGAACACTGAAGCTTTCTTT.

The chain uses TRBV5-1 and TRBJ1-4, with 7 bases aligning to TRBD1. This CDR3 region has 16 residues. Trimming removed 4 bases from V and 5 bases from J; junction bases left unmatched: 11. CDR1 is SGHRS and CDR2 is YFSETQ in the germline V gene. The CDR3 DNA is TGCGCCAGCAGCCCCGGCGGTCGCAGGGGGAATGAAAAACTGTTTTTT. Its protein is CASSPGGRRGNEKLFF.

This chain uses TRBV6-5 with TRBJ2-3; D uncertain. The CDR3 spans 14 residues. In germline, CDR1 is MNHEY, CDR2 SVGAGI. With 0 bases removed from V and 7 bases from J, the gap between germline ends came to 11 bases. CDR3 protein: CASSYSITLNTQYF. The DNA of the CDR3 is TGTGCCAGCAGTTACTCGATTACTTTGAATACGCAGTATTTT.

The table lists this clone with a few counts. The chain uses TRBV19 and TRBJ2-1; D remains ambiguous. There are 14 residues in the CDR3. Trimming cost V 5 bases and J 8 bases, with 16 bases left between them. Germline CDR1 reads LNHDA; CDR2 reads SQIVND (reference sequence). The CDR3 sequence is CASSQIAGSDEQFF. Written as DNA, the CDR3 is TGTGCCAGTAGTCAGATAGCCGGGTCCGATGAGCAGTTCTTC.

V gene TRBV19 combines with J gene TRBJ1-4; no reliable D call. This CDR3 is built from 15 residues. V lost 3 bases, J lost 5 bases, and 13 bases lay in between. Germline V gene sequence: CDR1 LNHDA, CDR2 SQIVND (reference sequence). CDR3 DNA: TGTGCCAGTAGTATGAGAAAGGCAGAGAATGAAAAACTGTTTTTT. Amino acid sequence: CASSMRKAENEKLFF.

The J gene is TRBJ1-6, the V gene TRBV18; no reliable D call. The germline V and J ends were trimmed by 3 bases and 7 bases, with 10 bases remaining between them. Germline values: CDR1 KGHSH, CDR2 LQKENI. The CDR3 covers 14 residues. The CDR3 loop is CASSPTASNSPLHF. DNA of the CDR3: TGTGCCAGCTCACCTACAGCCAGCAATTCACCCCTCCACTTT. Based on the CDR3 plus reference TRBV18 and TRBJ1-6, the full variable domain is NAGVMQNPRHLVRRRGQEARLRCSPMKGHSHVYWYRQLPEEGLKFMVYLQKENIIDESGMPKERFSAEFPKEGPSILRIQQVVRGDSAAYFCASSPTASNSPLHFGNGTRLTVT.

The chain carries TRBV19 and TRBJ2-7; 8 positions match TRBD2. V shed 2 bases, J shed 4 bases, and the junction held 4 bases outside the gene matches. The length of the CDR3 is 14 residues. In germline, CDR1 is LNHDA, CDR2 SQIVND (reference sequence). DNA for the CDR3: TGTGCCAGTAGTATACAAGCGGGGGTATACGAGCAGTACTTC. This sequence encodes CASSIQAGVYEQYF.

This sequence joins TRBV19 and TRBJ1-4, with D possibly being TRBD1 (5 bases). V was clipped by 11 bases and J by 7 bases, with 17 bases between them. Germline lookup yields CDR1 LNHDA and CDR2 SQIVND (reference sequence). The CDR3 is 13 amino acids. The CDR3 region is CAGSDRRGEKLFF. The DNA of the CDR3 is TGTGCCGGGTCAGACAGACGGGGTGAAAAACTGTTTTTT.

The gene calls are TRBV5-4 and TRBJ2-3; D might be TRBD1 (6 bases). Germline V gene sequence: CDR1 SGHNT, CDR2 YYREEE (reference sequence). Trimming removed 0 bases at V and 2 bases at J, with 10 bases between. The CDR3 covers 15 residues. The CDR3 region is CASSLGQGPTDTQYF. The CDR3 region has the DNA TGTGCCAGCAGCTTGGGGCAGGGGCCCACAGATACGCAGTATTTT.

The chain uses TRBV6-2 or TRBV6-3 and TRBJ1-2, with no clear D. The CDR3 is 12 residues long. Germline V gene data show CDR1 as MNHEY and CDR2 as SVGEGT. The germline V and J ends were trimmed by 4 bases and 5 bases, with 8 bases remaining between them. The CDR3 DNA reads as TGTGCCAGCAGTTTGGCTCAGTATGGCTACACCTTC. Protein sequence: CASSLAQYGYTF.

The chain joins TRBV5-6 to TRBJ1-5; perhaps TRBD1 as D (5 bases). CDR3 length equals 16 residues. Trimming left V 3 bases short and J 5 bases short, with 18 bases between. Germline assignment: CDR1 SGHDT and CDR2 YYEEEE. The CDR3 reads CASSSQSGTLYQPQHF. In DNA form, the CDR3 reads TGTGCCAGCAGCTCTCAAAGCGGGACCTTGTATCAGCCCCAGCATTTT.

The genes are TRBV5-6 and TRBJ1-1; D uncertain. The germline gives CDR1 SGHDT, CDR2 YYEEEE. Trimming pared 3 bases from V and 0 bases from J, leaving 12 bases between. CDR3 size: 15 residues. This chain's CDR3 is CASSWSQNLNTEAFF. CDR3 nucleotide sequence: TGTGCCAGCAGCTGGAGCCAGAACTTGAACACTGAAGCTTTCTTT.

The rearrangement uses TRBV6-2 or TRBV6-3 and TRBJ1-1; TRBD1 agrees at 9 bases. This CDR3 is built from 15 residues. CDR1 and CDR2 from the germline V gene are MNHEY and SVGEGT. J lost 1 base, V lost 5 bases, and 5 bases had no gene match. CDR3 sequence (DNA): TGTGCCAGCAGTGACCTGGACAGGGGGAACACTGAAGCTTTCTTT. It yields the protein CASSDLDRGNTEAFF.

The chain couples TRBV11-2 to TRBJ1-2; 9 bases line up with TRBD1. Looked up from germline, CDR1 is SGHAT and CDR2 is FQNNGV. V lost 3 bases, J lost 4 bases, and 6 bases stayed unmatched. This CDR3 has 15 amino acids. The CDR3 nucleotides are TGTGCCAGCAGCTTTGGGACAGGGCCCACCTATGGCTACACCTTC. Protein: CASSFGTGPTYGYTF.

This clone has a handful of counts. The chain employs TRBV9 and TRBJ2-3, with D unresolved. The V gene lost 0 bases and the J gene lost 0 bases, with 8 bases spanning the gap. This CDR3 spans 15 amino acids. CDR1 and CDR2 (germline): SGDLS, YYNGEE. As DNA, the CDR3 is TGTGCCAGCAGCGTAGTTGCGACTAGCACAGATACGCAGTATTTT. Translated, it gives CASSVVATSTDTQYF.

This clone came up once. This sequence joins TRBV30 and TRBJ1-1; maybe TRBD1 (6 bases). V lost 8 bases and J lost 1, with 14 bases in between. The CDR3 loop spans 13 amino acids. Germline V gene lookup returns CDR1 GTSNPN and CDR2 SVGIG (reference sequence). This chain's CDR3 is CAGAGQKNTEAFF. CDR3 coding DNA: TGTGCCGGCGCAGGACAGAAGAACACTGAAGCTTTCTTT. Full variable domain (outside the CDR3, taken from reference TRBV30 and TRBJ1-1): SQTIHQWPATLVQPVGSPLSLECTVEGTSNPNLYWYRQAAGRGLQLLFYSVGIGQISSEVPQNLSASRPQDRQFILSSKKLLLSDSGFYLCAGAGQKNTEAFFGQGTRLTVV.

The V gene is TRBV6-2 or TRBV6-3, the J gene TRBJ1-1, with a tentative D call TRBD1 (5 bases). In germline, CDR1 is MNHEY, CDR2 SVGEGT. This CDR3 region has 15 residues. Trimming left V 2 bases short and J 1 base short, with 11 bases between. For the CDR3, the DNA is TGTGCCAGCAGTTACCGCGGGGACGGGAACACTGAAGCTTTCTTT. Its protein is CASSYRGDGNTEAFF.